Sequencing of this T cell receptor (beta chain) was carried out in a study of OX40 agonist ivuxolimab in advanced cancers. As for the study in general: There were three patients with partial responses, one having hepatocellular carcinoma and two cutaneous melanoma.

A remark on this clone: Other nucleotide sequences in the sample specify the same CDR3.

This table comes from immunoSEQ multiplex PCR, and its TCRdb copy is limited to in-frame clones, with some not included. Of approximately 91,000 clones in the sample, around 85% were seen once. The CDR3 totals 14 residues. V lost 4 bases to trimming and J lost 4 bases; unmatched junction nucleotides: 3. Looked up from germline, CDR1 is MGHRA and CDR2 is YSYEKL. The receptor's source is an adult with an advanced solid tumor such as melanoma, head and neck, liver or kidney cancer. The chain uses TRBV4-1 and TRBJ2-3; 9 bases fit TRBD1. Sequencing was performed on CD4+ or CD8+ T cells sorted from blood, taken in a trial of the OX40 agonist ivuxolimab. In DNA form, the CDR3 reads TGCGCCAGCAGCCCCGGGACAGGGTCAGATACGCAGTATTTT. It yields the protein CASSPGTGSDTQYF.